The 21 T cell receptor beta chains presented below share a single source sample, sequenced in a study of cytomegalovirus exposure and HLA in healthy donors. Use of 60 Vbeta and 13 Jbeta primers characterized the PCR. Measured with immunoSEQ multiplex PCR; TCRdb has only the in-frame clones, and not every one. The repertoire holds approximately 200,000 clones, approximately 81% seen once, with about 1.2% in the top ten. Source material: PBMCs. All receptors derive from a human donor in good health.

The chain uses TRBV6-1 and TRBJ2-1, with 8 bases identical to TRBD2. V gave up 3 bases and J gave up 3 bases; unmatched junction bases: 4. CDR1 MNHNS and CDR2 SASEGT come from the germline V gene. CDR3 length: 15 residues. The CDR3, as DNA: TGTGCCAGCAGTGAGGCACTAGCGGACTACAATGAGCAGTTCTTC. It specifies CASSEALADYNEQFF.

V usage is TRBV29-1 and J usage is TRBJ2-7, with D possibly matching TRBD2 (6 bases). Germline V lookup: CDR1 SQVTM, CDR2 ANQGSEA. The length of the CDR3 is 12 residues. Trimming removed 3 bases from V and 4 bases from J, with 10 bases in between. In nucleotides, the CDR3 is TGCAGCGTTGAGGAGGGCCAATACGAGCAGTACTTC. It specifies CSVEEGQYEQYF.

The chain employs TRBV6-1 and TRBJ2-7; 9 bases line up with TRBD1. Germline V lookup: CDR1 MNHNS, CDR2 SASEGT. CDR3 length equals 14 residues. Trimming took 6 bases from V and 6 from J; bases not matched to a gene: 9. CDR3 residues: CASRLGQGGREQYF. CDR3 in DNA: TGTGCCAGCAGACTGGGACAGGGAGGACGCGAGCAGTACTTC.

This clone was picked up a small number of times. An end of the junction differs from the germline gene, which may be a read error. The chain carries TRBV5-1 and TRBJ2-7; 9 bases agree with TRBD1. The CDR3 spans 14 residues. The germline CDR1 and CDR2 sequences are SGHRS and YFSETQ. CDR3 residues: CASSLDRGGYEQYF. The CDR3 bases are TGCGCCAGCAGTTTGGACAGGGGAGGCTACGAGCAGTACTTC.

The chain couples TRBV15 to TRBJ2-1; the D gene is possibly TRBD1 (6 bases). V lost 2 bases and J 9 bases, leaving 11 bases between the germline ends. There are 13 residues in the CDR3. The germline V gene has CDR1 LNHNV and CDR2 YYDKDF (reference sequence). The CDR3 nucleotides are TGTGCCACCAGCAGATTGACAGGTTTTGAGCAGTTCTTC. Residues: CATSRLTGFEQFF.

This chain links TRBV19 with TRBJ2-7, with 12 bases matching TRBD1. The germline V gene encodes CDR1 LNHDA and CDR2 SQIVND (reference sequence). V lost 6 bases and J lost 6; bases outside the gene matches: 6. The CDR3 contains 14 residues. The CDR3 nucleotides are TGTGCCAGTAGCCCCGGGACAGGGGGCTTCGAGCAGTACTTC. This encodes CASSPGTGGFEQYF.

This sequence joins TRBV5-1 and TRBJ2-1; D call uncertain. The CDR3 runs to 14 residues. V gave up 4 bases and J gave up 3 bases, with 11 bases separating them. Per the germline V gene, CDR1 is SGHRS and CDR2 is YFSETQ. CDR3 loop: CASSENRNYNEQFF. CDR3 nucleotides: TGCGCCAGCAGCGAAAATAGAAACTACAATGAGCAGTTCTTC.

This clone was seen a few times. This chain connects TRBV2 to TRBJ2-7; TRBD2 might be the D (6 bases). Germline CDR1 and CDR2: SNHLY and FYNNEI. With 2 bases removed from V and 6 bases from J, the gap between germline ends came to 11 bases. The CDR3 contains 13 residues. Here the CDR3 DNA reads TGTGCCAGCAGTGAATACCCGGGAGCCGAGCAGTACTTC. This gives the protein CASSEYPGAEQYF.

There are a few counts of this clone. V and J are TRBV28 and TRBJ1-2; the D gene is possibly TRBD1 (6 bases). CDR3 length: 14 amino acids. Germline V gene lookup returns CDR1 MDHEN and CDR2 SYDVKM. V was pared by 8 bases and J by 2 bases, with 15 bases between. DNA for the CDR3: TGTGCCAGCGCCCCTTCGGGGGGCAACTATGGCTACACCTTC. As protein: CASAPSGGNYGYTF.

This clone was detected a few times. V and J are TRBV27 and TRBJ2-3; D not certain. In germline, CDR1 is MNHEY, CDR2 SMNVEV (reference sequence). The V end was cut by 4 bases, the J end by 7 bases, with 12 bases between. The CDR3 runs 13 residues. The CDR3 region has the DNA TGTGCCAGCAGTTCTCGACTCCGTAATACGCAGTATTTT. Residues: CASSSRLRNTQYF.

This clone was seen once. The rearrangement links TRBV9 to TRBJ2-1; possible D gene TRBD2, 6 bases. The CDR3 is 15 amino acids. V lost 5 bases to trimming and J lost 7 bases, with 19 bases between them. Germline V lookup: CDR1 SGDLS, CDR2 YYNGEE. The CDR3 sequence: CASSRGREVNNEQFF. CDR3 DNA: TGTGCCAGCAGTCGAGGAAGGGAGGTTAATAATGAGCAGTTCTTC.

This clone has a handful of counts. The chain employs TRBV18 and TRBJ2-5; 11 bases match TRBD2. With 3 bases clipped from V and 5 bases from J, the junction kept 8 bases outside the gene matches. There are 16 residues in the CDR3. The V gene's germline CDR1 is KGHSH and CDR2 LQKENI. The CDR3 region is CASSPYTSGSGETQYF. The CDR3 nucleotides read TGTGCCAGCTCACCGTACACTAGCGGGAGCGGCGAGACCCAGTACTTC.

This clone was found a few times. V usage is TRBV18 and J usage is TRBJ2-5; 7 bases align to TRBD2. The CDR3 has 15 residues. The V gene's germline CDR1 is KGHSH and CDR2 LQKENI. With 2 bases clipped from V and 2 bases from J, the junction kept 5 bases outside the gene matches. This chain's CDR3 is CASSPASGGQETQYF. In nucleotides, the CDR3 is TGTGCCAGCTCACCAGCTAGCGGAGGACAAGAGACCCAGTACTTC.

The chain uses TRBV12-5 and TRBJ1-2, with a possible D match to TRBD1 (5 bases). The germline gives CDR1 LGHNT, CDR2 FRNRAP. The CDR3 length is 18 residues. Trimming removed 0 bases from V and 1 base from J, with 18 bases in between. For the CDR3, the DNA is TGTGCTAGTGGTTTGGTAGGAGTGGGGGGGGTTGGTAACTATGGCTACACCTTC. It translates to CASGLVGVGGVGNYGYTF. Variable domain in full (rest from reference TRBV12-5 and TRBJ1-2): DARVTQTPRHKVTEMGQEVTMRCQPILGHNTVFWYRQTMMQGLELLAYFRNRAPLDDSGMPKDRFSAEMPDATLATLKIQPSEPRDSAVYFCASGLVGVGGVGNYGYTFGSGTRLTVV.

The table lists this clone with a few counts. This sequence joins TRBV28 and TRBJ2-5; 8 bases are a match to TRBD1. V shed 5 bases, J shed 2 bases, and the junction held 7 bases outside the gene matches. This CDR3 has 15 amino acids. Germline lookup yields CDR1 MDHEN and CDR2 SYDVKM. CDR3 sequence (DNA): TGTGCCAGCAGTACCGACAGGGGTGGGCAAGAGACCCAGTACTTC. Translation gives CASSTDRGGQETQYF.

The J gene is TRBJ2-7, the V gene TRBV6-4; D is perhaps TRBD1 (5 bases). The V end was cut by 0 bases, the J end by 6 bases, with 18 bases between. CDR3 size: 16 residues. Per germline, CDR1 MRHNA and CDR2 SNTAGT. CDR3 sequence reads: CASSDSITYRQGEQYF. DNA of the CDR3: TGTGCCAGCAGTGACTCGATAACCTACCGCCAGGGCGAGCAGTACTTC.

The rearrangement joins TRBV18 to TRBJ2-7; 13 nucleotides match TRBD2. V shed 4 bases, J shed 4 bases, and the junction held 4 bases outside the gene matches. The length of the CDR3 is 15 residues. Germline V gives CDR1 KGHSH, CDR2 LQKENI. CDR3 protein: CASSRGLAGEYEQYF. The CDR3 DNA is TGTGCCAGCTCACGAGGACTAGCGGGAGAATACGAGCAGTACTTC.

This rearrangement joins TRBV7-2 to TRBJ2-3, with D perhaps matching TRBD1 (5 bases). CDR1 and CDR2 from the germline V gene are SGHTA and FQGNSA. This CDR3 is built from 15 residues. V was cut by 6 bases and J by 4 bases, with 17 bases left in between. In nucleotides, the CDR3 is TGTGCCAGCAGACCCAGATTACTGGGGCCAGATACGCAGTATTTT. Residues: CASRPRLLGPDTQYF.

The CDR3 bases are TGTGCCACCAGCAGATCCATAGCCCCTTCCTACAATGAGCAGTTCTTC. This encodes CATSRSIAPSYNEQFF. The J gene is TRBJ2-1, the V gene TRBV15; no firm D call. The CDR3 loop spans 16 amino acids. The germline CDR1 and CDR2 sequences are LNHNV and YYDKDF (reference sequence). Trimming cost V 2 bases and J 1 base, with 12 bases left between them.

The chain recombines TRBV4-2 with TRBJ1-4, with TRBD1 as a possible D gene (6 bases). Per the germline V gene, CDR1 is LGHNA and CDR2 is YNFKEQ. The V gene lost 1 base and the J gene lost 5 bases, with 17 bases spanning the gap. The CDR3 is made up of 17 amino acids. CDR3 coding DNA: TGTGCCAGCAGCCAAGCTTTCGGACAGACAGAGAATGAAAAACTGTTTTTT. It yields the protein CASSQAFGQTENEKLFF.

The rearrangement links TRBV9 to TRBJ1-3; tentative D call: TRBD1 (6 bases). Germline V CDR1 and CDR2: SGDLS, YYNGEE. V lost 3 bases to trimming and J lost 13 bases, with 23 bases between them. This CDR3 comprises 15 residues. The CDR3 nucleotides are TGTGCCAGCAGCGCGGGGACACAACAACAAGGCGGTATATATTTT. It codes for CASSAGTQQQGGIYF.